This T cell receptor beta chain was captured in a study of blood T cell repertoires in COVID-19. Assay used: immunoSEQ multiplex PCR; TCRdb lists only in-frame clones, some missing. This sample yields some 240,000 clones, of which about nine tenths are seen a single time; roughly 6% belongs to the top ten. There are 14 residues in the CDR3. Germline assignment: CDR1 LNHDA and CDR2 SQIVND (reference sequence). V shed 3 bases and J shed 6 bases, with 11 bases lying between them. The chain carries TRBV19 and TRBJ2-2, with D possibly being TRBD2 (6 bases). The sample comprised peripheral blood. This TCR was recovered from a man between 60 and 75 years old who had recovered from COVID-19. Here the CDR3 reads CASSIGGIPGELFF. The CDR3 DNA reads TGTGCCAGTAGTATTGGAGGGATCCCCGGGGAGCTGTTTTTT.